The 22 T cell receptor beta chains in this list originate from one sample, sequenced in a study of T cells in Graves' hyperthyroidism and ophthalmopathy. Authors of the study amplified TCR beta CDR3 regions from RNA transcripts. First-round RT-PCR with HTBI primers amplified the TCR CDR3 region. In TCRdb, the multiplex PCR reads were re-called with MiXCR into one record per CDR3 protein. The data show some 620,000 distinct CDR3 sequences, with roughly 15% seen just once and 3.5% to 4% held by the top ten. Specimen: blood. These receptors were obtained from a young woman with Graves' hyperthyroidism.

The chain uses TRBV6-1 and TRBJ1-3; D remains unclear. CDR3 length equals 16 residues. CDR1 is MNHNS, CDR2 SASEGT, per germline. Trimming cost V 1 base and J 0 bases, with 10 bases left between them. CDR3 residues: CASSEVRRSSGNTIYF. The CDR3 region has the DNA TGTGCCAGCAGTGAAGTGCGGAGGAGCTCTGGAAACACCATATATTTT.

This clonotype was seen only a few times. This chain connects TRBV6-5 to TRBJ1-4; D is unclear. V gave up 2 bases and J gave up 10 bases, with 8 bases separating them. CDR1 MNHEY and CDR2 SVGAGI come from the germline V gene. The CDR3 runs 12 residues. CDR3 loop: CASSYEGGKLFF. The CDR3, as DNA: TGTGCCAGCAGTTACGAGGGTGGAAAACTGTTTTTT.

This clonotype was counted many times. This sequence joins TRBV30 and TRBJ1-4; TRBD1 matches 7 bases. The V gene's germline CDR1 is GTSNPN and CDR2 SVGIG (reference sequence). The CDR3 runs to 14 residues. V was clipped by 3 bases and J by 3 bases; unmatched bases: 4. CDR3 in amino acids: CAWRHGTANEKLFF. In nucleotides, the CDR3 is TGTGCCTGGAGGCACGGGACAGCTAATGAAAAACTGTTTTTT.

Note on this clonotype: A much larger clone is a single base away; this may be a read error. This rearrangement joins TRBV12-3 or TRBV12-4 to TRBJ2-1; D uncertain. The DNA end is more similar to TRBJ2-7, so the J call may be wrong. This CDR3 is built from 13 residues. In DNA form, the CDR3 reads TGTGCCAGCAGTTTTGGACGGCCCAATGAGCAGTACTTC. As protein: CASSFGRPNEQYF.

About this clonotype: It is likely a read error, because the conserved phenylalanine at the end of the CDR3 is missing. This sequence joins TRBV6-2 or TRBV6-3 and TRBJ2-5; weak D call: TRBD2 (5 bases). The CDR3 runs to 14 residues. Germline V lookup: CDR1 MNHEY, CDR2 SVGEGT. V was trimmed by 7 bases and J by 7 bases, leaving 19 bases between them. The CDR3 here is CASTNGVSSGTQYL. The DNA of the CDR3 is TGTGCCAGCACCAACGGGGTCTCGTCGGGGACCCAGTACCTC.

This clonotype was seen repeatedly, ten times or more. The chain combines TRBV10-2 with TRBJ1-5, with D possibly matching TRBD1 (6 bases). Trimming left V 0 bases short and J 6 bases short, with 18 bases between. The CDR3 extends over 17 amino acids. From germline, CDR1 is WSHSY and CDR2 SAAADI. CDR3 protein: CASSESPKTGSAQPQHF. The DNA for the CDR3 is TGCGCCAGCAGTGAGTCGCCTAAAACAGGGTCGGCTCAGCCCCAGCATTTT.

In this sample, this clonotype turned up many times. The gene calls are TRBV20-1 and TRBJ2-5, with a tentative D call TRBD2 (5 bases). Per germline, CDR1 DFQATT and CDR2 SNEGSKA (reference sequence). The CDR3 consists of 12 residues. V lost 5 bases and J lost 2, with 9 bases in between. Here the CDR3 reads CSAPSGQETQYF. CDR3 in DNA: TGCAGTGCTCCCTCGGGACAAGAGACCCAGTACTTC.

This clonotype was counted at least ten times. The rearrangement joins TRBV20-1 to TRBJ1-3, with a possible D match to TRBD1 (6 bases). The CDR3 is 14 amino acids. V dropped 5 bases and J dropped 4 bases, with 15 bases sitting between them. The germline V gene has CDR1 DFQATT and CDR2 SNEGSKA (reference sequence). This CDR3 is CSAGSRGKGNTIYF. The DNA of the CDR3 is TGCAGTGCTGGGAGCAGGGGAAAGGGAAACACCATATATTTT.

Many counts were recorded for this clonotype. This chain connects TRBV28 to TRBJ2-1; a weak D match, TRBD2 (5 bases). Germline V gives CDR1 MDHEN, CDR2 SYDVKM. CDR3 length: 15 residues. Trimming took 6 bases from V and 7 from J, leaving 19 bases between them. The DNA for the CDR3 is TGTGCCAGCAGCTTCTTTAGAGGGAGCGAGAATGAGCAGTTCTTC. Translation: CASSFFRGSENEQFF.

CDR3 sequence reads: CASSLAPSIANEKLFF. As DNA, the CDR3 is TGTGCCAGCAGCTTAGCCCCCTCAATAGCTAATGAAAAACTGTTTTTT. The chain links TRBV7-9 to TRBJ1-4, with D uncertain. The CDR3 consists of 16 residues. Trimming took off 0 bases at V and 3 bases at J, with 11 bases between the two ends. Germline V gene data show CDR1 as SEHNR and CDR2 as FQNEAQ (reference sequence).

There are many counts of this clonotype. This chain links TRBV28 with TRBJ2-1; 8 bases map to TRBD2. This CDR3 is 15 amino acids long. Germline V gene sequence: CDR1 MDHEN, CDR2 SYDVKM. The J segment lost 7 bases and the V segment lost 4 bases, leaving 9 bases of the junction unmatched. CDR3 bases: TGTGCCAGCAGTTCACCTGGGATAGCGGGAAATGAGCAGTTCTTC. It codes for CASSSPGIAGNEQFF. The full variable domain, rest sourced from reference TRBV28 and TRBJ2-1, is DVKVTQSSRYLVKRTGEKVFLECVQDMDHENMFWYRQDPGLGLRLIYFSYDVKMKEKGDIPEGYSVSREKKERFSLILESASTNQTSMYLCASSSPGIAGNEQFFGPGTRLTVL.

This clonotype came up many times. As DNA, the CDR3 is TGTGCCAGCAGCTTAGATCGGGTGGCGGGAGAGACCCAGTACTTC. Translating gives CASSLDRVAGETQYF. This chain connects TRBV11-2 to TRBJ2-5; D may be TRBD2 (5 bases). V was clipped by 0 bases and J by 4 bases, with 12 bases between them. The germline CDR1 and CDR2 sequences are SGHAT and FQNNGV. The CDR3 covers 15 residues.

This chain connects TRBV24-1 to TRBJ1-1; D not resolved. The CDR3 has 17 residues. Germline CDR1 reads KGHDR; CDR2 reads SFDVKD. V shed 0 bases and J shed 2 bases, with 15 bases lying between them. The CDR3 DNA sequence: TGTGCCACCAGTGATTTGGGTCGCGAAGGCGCTAACACTGAAGCTTTCTTT. This gives the protein CATSDLGREGANTEAFF.

The chain recombines TRBV7-2 with TRBJ2-1; the D call may be TRBD1 or TRBD2 (5 bases each). Between the trimmed V and J ends, which lost 1 base and 10 bases, there was a span of 14 bases. The CDR3 loop spans 14 amino acids. Germline lookup yields CDR1 SGHTA and CDR2 FQGNSA. CDR3 DNA sequence: TGTGCCAGCAGCTTAGTGGGGGTAGGGTTCGAGCAGTTCTTC. Translated: CASSLVGVGFEQFF.

The chain carries TRBV7-9 and TRBJ1-4; the match to TRBD1 covers 7 bases. The germline gives CDR1 SEHNR, CDR2 FQNEAQ (reference sequence). The length of the CDR3 is 15 residues. V dropped 4 bases and J dropped 4; count of bases not matched to a gene: 6. This CDR3 reads CASSYEGAGNEKLFF. CDR3 sequence (DNA): TGTGCCAGCAGCTATGAGGGGGCCGGTAATGAAAAACTGTTTTTT.

This clonotype was counted at least ten times. V is TRBV9 and J is TRBJ2-5, with D possibly called TRBD1 or TRBD2 (5 bases each). With 7 bases removed from V and 5 bases from J, the gap between germline ends came to 15 bases. Germline V gene data show CDR1 as SGDLS and CDR2 as YYNGEE. The CDR3 totals 13 residues. The CDR3 here is CASSRGRRETQYF. In nucleotides, the CDR3 is TGTGCCAGCTCGAGGGGCAGGAGGGAGACCCAGTACTTC.

This clonotype was counted a few times. The chain links TRBV18 to TRBJ2-3; 9 bases fit TRBD1. Germline V gene sequence: CDR1 KGHSH, CDR2 LQKENI. This CDR3 is built from 16 residues. V lost 4 bases to trimming and J lost 1 base; unmatched junction nucleotides: 6. Here the CDR3 reads CASSLLRDRGTDTQYF. The CDR3 region has the DNA TGTGCCAGCTCACTCCTCCGGGACAGGGGCACAGATACGCAGTATTTT.

This clonotype was seen many times. The CDR3 reads CASSLGSTGPLNTEAFF. The CDR3 coding sequence is TGTGCCAGCAGCTTAGGTTCGACCGGACCCCTGAACACTGAAGCTTTCTTT. The V gene is TRBV7-2, the J gene TRBJ1-1; the D is unclear. Between the trimmed V and J ends, which lost 1 base and 0 bases, there was a span of 15 bases. In germline, CDR1 is SGHTA, CDR2 FQGNSA. This CDR3 has 17 amino acids.

J is TRBJ2-5 and V is TRBV29-1, with D tentatively TRBD1 (6 bases). With 7 bases removed from V and 1 base from J, the gap between germline ends came to 13 bases. Germline V gene data show CDR1 as SQVTM and CDR2 as ANQGSEA. This CDR3 is 13 amino acids long. CDR3 region: CSAPGHFQETQYF. CDR3 coding DNA: TGCAGCGCCCCGGGACACTTCCAAGAGACCCAGTACTTC.

This clonotype was counted between two and nine times. This chain connects TRBV19 to TRBJ1-1; D possibly corresponds to TRBD1 (6 bases). Between the trimmed V and J ends, which lost 0 bases and 0 bases, there was a span of 11 bases. Germline-derived CDR1 and CDR2 are LNHDA and SQIVND (reference sequence). The CDR3 spans 16 residues. The CDR3 DNA reads as TGTGCCAGTAGTATAGAGGTTTCAGGGGTGAACACTGAAGCTTTCTTT. Protein: CASSIEVSGVNTEAFF.

This clonotype was seen repeatedly, ten times or more. This chain links TRBV15 with TRBJ2-5, with a weak D call TRBD1 (6 bases). Trimming removed 3 bases from V and 4 bases from J, with 6 bases in between. This CDR3 region has 12 residues. The germline gives CDR1 LNHNV, CDR2 YYDKDF (reference sequence). The CDR3 sequence is CATSRGAETQYF. The CDR3 DNA follows: TGTGCCACCAGCAGGGGGGCAGAGACCCAGTACTTC.

There are a few counts of this clonotype. The genes are TRBV5-1 and TRBJ2-1; 12 bases fit TRBD2. Germline V gives CDR1 SGHRS, CDR2 YFSETQ. The CDR3 sequence is 17 residues long. After removal of 5 bases from V and 7 bases from J, the junction contained 13 bases not matched to a gene. DNA of the CDR3: TGCGCCAGCAGTTTACAAAGGACTAGCGGGACTTTGAATGAGCAGTTCTTC. As protein: CASSLQRTSGTLNEQFF.